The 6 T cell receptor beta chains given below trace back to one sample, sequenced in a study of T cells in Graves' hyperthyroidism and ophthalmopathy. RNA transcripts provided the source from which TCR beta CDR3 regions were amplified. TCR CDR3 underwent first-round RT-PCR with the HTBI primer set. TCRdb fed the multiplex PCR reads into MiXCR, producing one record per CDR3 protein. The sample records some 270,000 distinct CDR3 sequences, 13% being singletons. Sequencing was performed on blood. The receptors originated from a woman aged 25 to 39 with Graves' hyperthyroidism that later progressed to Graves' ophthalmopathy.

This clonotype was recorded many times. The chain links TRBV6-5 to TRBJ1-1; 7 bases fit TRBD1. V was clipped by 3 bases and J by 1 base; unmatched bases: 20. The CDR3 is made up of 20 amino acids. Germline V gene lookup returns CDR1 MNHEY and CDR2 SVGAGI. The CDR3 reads CASSYRVQGLRGPKNTEAFF. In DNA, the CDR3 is TGTGCCAGCAGTTATCGAGTACAGGGGCTTAGGGGTCCGAAGAACACTGAAGCTTTCTTT.

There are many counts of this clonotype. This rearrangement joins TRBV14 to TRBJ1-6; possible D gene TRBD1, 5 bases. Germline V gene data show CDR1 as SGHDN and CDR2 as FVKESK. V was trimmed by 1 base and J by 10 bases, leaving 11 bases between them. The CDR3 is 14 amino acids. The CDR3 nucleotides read TGTGCCAGCAGCCAAGGACAGCCTGGGTCACCCCTCCACTTT. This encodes CASSQGQPGSPLHF.

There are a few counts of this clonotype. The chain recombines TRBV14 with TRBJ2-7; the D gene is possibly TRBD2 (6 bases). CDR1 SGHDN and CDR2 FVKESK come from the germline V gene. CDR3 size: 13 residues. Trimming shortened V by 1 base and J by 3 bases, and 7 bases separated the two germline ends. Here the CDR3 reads CASSQVGGYEQYF. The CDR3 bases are TGTGCCAGCAGCCAAGTGGGAGGCTACGAGCAGTACTTC.

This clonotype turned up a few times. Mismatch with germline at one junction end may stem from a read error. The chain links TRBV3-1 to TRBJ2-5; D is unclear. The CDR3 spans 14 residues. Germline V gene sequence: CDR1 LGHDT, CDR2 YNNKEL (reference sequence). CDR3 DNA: TGCGCCAGCAACCAAGTCCAGGTCCAAGAGACCCAGTACTTC. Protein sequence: CASNQVQVQETQYF.

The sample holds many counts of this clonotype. The CDR3, as DNA: TGTGCCAGCAGCTTAGAGGACAGAAGCACAGATACGCAGTATTTT. Protein: CASSLEDRSTDTQYF. The gene calls are TRBV7-2 and TRBJ2-3; D might be TRBD1 (6 bases). Trimming took off 1 base at V and 0 bases at J, with 8 bases between the two ends. This CDR3 region has 15 residues. From germline, CDR1 is SGHTA and CDR2 FQGNSA.

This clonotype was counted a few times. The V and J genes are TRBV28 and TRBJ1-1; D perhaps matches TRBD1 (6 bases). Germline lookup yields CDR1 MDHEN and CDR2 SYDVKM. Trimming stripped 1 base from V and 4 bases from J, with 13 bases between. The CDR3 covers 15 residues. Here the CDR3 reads CASSLLRGGGTEAFF. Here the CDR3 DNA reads TGTGCCAGCAGTTTATTGAGAGGGGGAGGCACTGAAGCTTTCTTT. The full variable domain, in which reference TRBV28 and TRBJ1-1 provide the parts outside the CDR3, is DVKVTQSSRYLVKRTGEKVFLECVQDMDHENMFWYRQDPGLGLRLIYFSYDVKMKEKGDIPEGYSVSREKKERFSLILESASTNQTSMYLCASSLLRGGGTEAFFGQGTRLTVV.